Below, one TCR beta chain is given with its context. The antigen remains undetermined. With survey level as its setting, the immunoSEQ assay was v3.0. Roughly 40,000-50,000 T-cell genomes per sample were the sequencing target. TCRdb keeps only in-frame clones here, not all; method: immunoSEQ multiplex PCR. The table includes some 22,000 clones, 79% detected once. The data originate from a study of long-term antiretroviral therapy in people with HIV. Study-level results: Repertoires in HIV (unlike those of controls) had narrower CDR3 length ranges. Every time point showed a repertoire led by clones expanded before ART.

This CDR3 spans 14 amino acids. Germline assignment: CDR1 SGHNT and CDR2 YENEEA. Trimming removed 4 bases from V and 7 bases from J; junction bases left unmatched: 7. At least two post-ART and at least one pre-ART PBMC sample were available for each donor. The chain is built from TRBV11-3 and TRBJ1-1; 9 nucleotides match TRBD1. This clonotype was obtained from a woman between 40 and 50 years old with HIV. This sample comprised unsorted PBMCs, obtained 4.1 years after starting antiretroviral therapy. In DNA form, the CDR3 reads TGTGCCAGCAGCTCGGGACAGGGCGACGGTGAAGCTTTCTTT. This translates into CASSSGQGDGEAFF.